This TCR beta chain was sequenced for a study of OX40 agonist ivuxolimab in advanced cancers. Across the whole study: Hepatocellular carcinoma, melanoma, renal cell or head and neck cancer occurred in dose-escalation patients. Study observations and caveats: Expanded clones tended on average to be more numerous among CD8+ T cells than CD4+. At doses 0.1 to 3.0 mg/kg, CD4+ and CD8+ clones expanded.

On cycle 4 day 1 and cycle 7 day 1, as well as at baseline, blood was sampled. This clone has just one count. No antigen is known for it. The protocol was immunoSEQ multiplex PCR, while the TCRdb copy is restricted to in-frame clones and leaves out a portion. Of some 80,000 clones listed, 90% to 95% are singletons. The V gene lost 3 bases and the J gene lost 2 bases, with 7 bases spanning the gap. CDR3 length equals 14 residues. Per germline, CDR1 MNHEY and CDR2 SMNVEV (reference sequence). Source: CD4+ or CD8+ T cells sorted from blood, taken in a trial of the OX40 agonist ivuxolimab. The clonotype originates from an adult with an advanced solid tumor such as melanoma, head and neck, liver or kidney cancer. The chain recombines TRBV27 with TRBJ2-2; D might be TRBD1 (5 bases). This chain's CDR3 is CASSFRANTGELFF. The DNA of the CDR3 is TGTGCCAGCAGTTTCAGGGCTAACACCGGGGAGCTGTTTTTT.